Following are 6 T cell receptor beta chains from one sample sequenced in a study of cytomegalovirus exposure and HLA in healthy donors. Use of 60 Vbeta and 13 Jbeta primers characterized the PCR. The protocol was immunoSEQ multiplex PCR, while the TCRdb copy is restricted to in-frame clones and leaves out a portion. The profile shows 150,000 or so clones, around 80% of them singletons. The sequenced sample was PBMCs. Receptors originate from a woman in her thirties or forties in good health and CMV-seropositive.

The chain combines TRBV7-2 with TRBJ1-1; TRBD1 is a possible D gene (6 bases). This CDR3 has 14 residues. From germline, CDR1 is SGHTA and CDR2 FQGNSA. V was cut by 5 bases and J by 8 bases, with 18 bases left in between. The chain's CDR3 is CASSIHRDTGEAFF. CDR3 DNA: TGTGCCAGCAGCATTCACAGGGATACGGGAGAAGCTTTCTTT. The variable domain in full, completed from reference TRBV7-2 and TRBJ1-1, reads GAGVSQSPSNKVTEKGKDVELRCDPISGHTALYWYRQSLGQGLEFLIYFQGNSAPDKSGLPSDRFSAERTGGSVSTLTIQRTQQEDSAVYLCASSIHRDTGEAFFGQGTRLTVV.

This clone was recorded a few times. This chain connects TRBV4-2 to TRBJ2-3, with 7 bases matching TRBD2. Germline CDR1 LGHNA, CDR2 YNFKEQ. This CDR3 is built from 16 residues. With V trimmed by 2 bases and J by 1 base, 6 bases remained unmatched. The CDR3 nucleotides are TGTGCCAGCAGCCAACTGGTGGCGGGGGGCACAGATACGCAGTATTTT. This codes for CASSQLVAGGTDTQYF.

V and J are TRBV28 and TRBJ1-1; possibly TRBD1 for D (6 bases). V was pared by 6 bases and J by 6 bases, with 14 bases between. There are 13 residues in the CDR3. Per germline, CDR1 MDHEN and CDR2 SYDVKM. The CDR3 protein is CASRSGEIAEAFF. The CDR3, as DNA: TGTGCCAGCAGGTCAGGGGAAATCGCTGAAGCTTTCTTT.

V usage is TRBV29-1 and J usage is TRBJ1-2, with TRBD1 as a possible D gene (5 bases). The CDR3 extends over 12 amino acids. V lost 6 bases and J 4 bases, leaving 12 bases between the germline ends. The germline gives CDR1 SQVTM, CDR2 ANQGSEA. The CDR3 reads CSVVTGVYGYTF. The CDR3 DNA follows: TGCAGCGTAGTTACAGGAGTCTATGGCTACACCTTC.

This clone came up once. The chain joins TRBV14 to TRBJ1-5; D remains unclear. CDR1 is SGHDN, CDR2 FVKESK, per germline. V shed 4 bases and J shed 10 bases, with 14 bases lying between them. The CDR3 runs to 13 residues. In nucleotides, the CDR3 is TGTGCCAGCAGCCTTGGGCGCGATACTCCCCAGCATTTT. It specifies CASSLGRDTPQHF.

CDR3 loop: CASWNPTGPNTGELFF. CDR3 nucleotides: TGTGCCAGCTGGAACCCGACAGGACCGAACACCGGGGAGCTGTTTTTT. This sequence joins TRBV6-6 and TRBJ2-2; TRBD1 is a possible D gene (6 bases). Germline V gene lookup returns CDR1 MNHNY and CDR2 SVGAGI (reference sequence). The CDR3 runs 16 residues. V shed 8 bases and J shed 0 bases, with 16 bases lying between them.